The T cell receptor (beta chain) under discussion was sequenced for a study of blood T cell repertoires in COVID-19. There are a few counts of this clone. Profiling relied on immunoSEQ multiplex PCR, and the TCRdb table lists in-frame clones only, not all of them. Among around 240,000 clones, around 93% were seen once, and the ten largest hold approximately 1.3%. CDR1 is KGHSY, CDR2 FQNENV, per germline. The CDR3 loop spans 13 amino acids. V lost 4 bases to trimming and J lost 8 bases, with 9 bases between them. The specimen sequenced was PBMCs or T cells enriched from blood (not recorded which). The sequence derives from a human donor in a cohort exposed to, infected with or recovered from COVID-19 (not recorded which). The donor label of this sample is uncertain. The rearrangement uses TRBV16 and TRBJ1-6; D is perhaps TRBD1 (5 bases). The CDR3 nucleotides are TGTGCCAGCAGCCCTTGGGGGGATTCACCCCTCCACTTT. Protein: CASSPWGDSPLHF. Filled out from reference TRBV16 and TRBJ1-6, the complete variable domain reads GEEVAQTPKHLVRGEGQKAKLYCAPIKGHSYVFWYQQVLKNEFKFLISFQNENVFDETGMPKERFSAKCLPNSPCSLEIQATKLEDSAVYFCASSPWGDSPLHFGNGTRLTVT.